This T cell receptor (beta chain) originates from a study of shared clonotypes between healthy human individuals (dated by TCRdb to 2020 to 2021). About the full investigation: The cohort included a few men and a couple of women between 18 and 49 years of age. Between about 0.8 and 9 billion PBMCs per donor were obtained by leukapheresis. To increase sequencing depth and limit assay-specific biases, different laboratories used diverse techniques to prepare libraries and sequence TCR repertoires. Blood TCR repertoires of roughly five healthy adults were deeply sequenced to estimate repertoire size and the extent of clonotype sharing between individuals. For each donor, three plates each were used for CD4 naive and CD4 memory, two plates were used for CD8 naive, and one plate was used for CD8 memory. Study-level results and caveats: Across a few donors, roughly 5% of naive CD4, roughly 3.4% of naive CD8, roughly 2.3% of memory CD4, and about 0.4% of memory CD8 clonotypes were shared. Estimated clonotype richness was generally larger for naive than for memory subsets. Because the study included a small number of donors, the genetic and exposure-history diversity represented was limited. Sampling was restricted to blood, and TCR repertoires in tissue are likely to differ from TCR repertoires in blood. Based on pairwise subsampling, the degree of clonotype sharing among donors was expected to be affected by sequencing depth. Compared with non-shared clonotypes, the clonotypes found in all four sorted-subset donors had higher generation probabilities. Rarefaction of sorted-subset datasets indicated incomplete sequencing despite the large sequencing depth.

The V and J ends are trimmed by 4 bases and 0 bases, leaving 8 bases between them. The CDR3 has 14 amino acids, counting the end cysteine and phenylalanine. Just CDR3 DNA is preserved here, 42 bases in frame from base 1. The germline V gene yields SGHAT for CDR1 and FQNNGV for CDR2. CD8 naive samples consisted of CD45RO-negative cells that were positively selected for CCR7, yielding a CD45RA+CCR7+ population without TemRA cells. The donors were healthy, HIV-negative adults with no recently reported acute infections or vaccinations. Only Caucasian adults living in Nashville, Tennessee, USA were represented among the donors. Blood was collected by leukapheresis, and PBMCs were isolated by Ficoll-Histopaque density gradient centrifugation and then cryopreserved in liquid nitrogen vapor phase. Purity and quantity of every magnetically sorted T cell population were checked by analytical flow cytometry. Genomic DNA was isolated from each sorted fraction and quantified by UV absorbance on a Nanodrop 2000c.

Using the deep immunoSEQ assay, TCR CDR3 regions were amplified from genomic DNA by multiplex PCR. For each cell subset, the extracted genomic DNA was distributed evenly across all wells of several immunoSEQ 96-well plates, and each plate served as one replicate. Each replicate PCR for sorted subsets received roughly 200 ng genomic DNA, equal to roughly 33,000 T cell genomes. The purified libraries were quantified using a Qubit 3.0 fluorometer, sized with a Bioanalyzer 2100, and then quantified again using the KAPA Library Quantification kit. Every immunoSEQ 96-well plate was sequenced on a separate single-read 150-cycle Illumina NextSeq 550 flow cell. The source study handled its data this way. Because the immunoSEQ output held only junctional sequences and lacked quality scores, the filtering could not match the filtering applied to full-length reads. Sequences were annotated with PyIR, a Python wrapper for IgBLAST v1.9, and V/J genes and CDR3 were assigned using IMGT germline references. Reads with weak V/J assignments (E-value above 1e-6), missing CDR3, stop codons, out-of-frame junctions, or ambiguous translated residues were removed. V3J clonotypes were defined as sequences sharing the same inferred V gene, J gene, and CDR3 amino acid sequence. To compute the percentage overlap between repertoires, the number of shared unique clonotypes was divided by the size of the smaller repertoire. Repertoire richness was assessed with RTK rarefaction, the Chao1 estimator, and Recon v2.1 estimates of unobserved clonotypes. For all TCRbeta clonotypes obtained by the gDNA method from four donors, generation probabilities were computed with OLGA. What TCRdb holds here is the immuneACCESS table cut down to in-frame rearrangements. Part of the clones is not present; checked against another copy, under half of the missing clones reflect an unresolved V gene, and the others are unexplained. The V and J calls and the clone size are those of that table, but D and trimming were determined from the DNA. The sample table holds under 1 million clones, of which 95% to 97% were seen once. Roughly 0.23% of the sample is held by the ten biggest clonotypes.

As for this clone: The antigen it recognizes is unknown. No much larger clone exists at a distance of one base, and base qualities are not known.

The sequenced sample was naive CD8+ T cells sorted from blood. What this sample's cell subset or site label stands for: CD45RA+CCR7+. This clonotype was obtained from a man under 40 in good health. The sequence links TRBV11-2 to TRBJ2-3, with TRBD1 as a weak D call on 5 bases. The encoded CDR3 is CASSWGGSTDTQYF. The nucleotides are TGTGCCAGCAGCTGGGGCGGTAGCACAGATACGCAGTATTTT.